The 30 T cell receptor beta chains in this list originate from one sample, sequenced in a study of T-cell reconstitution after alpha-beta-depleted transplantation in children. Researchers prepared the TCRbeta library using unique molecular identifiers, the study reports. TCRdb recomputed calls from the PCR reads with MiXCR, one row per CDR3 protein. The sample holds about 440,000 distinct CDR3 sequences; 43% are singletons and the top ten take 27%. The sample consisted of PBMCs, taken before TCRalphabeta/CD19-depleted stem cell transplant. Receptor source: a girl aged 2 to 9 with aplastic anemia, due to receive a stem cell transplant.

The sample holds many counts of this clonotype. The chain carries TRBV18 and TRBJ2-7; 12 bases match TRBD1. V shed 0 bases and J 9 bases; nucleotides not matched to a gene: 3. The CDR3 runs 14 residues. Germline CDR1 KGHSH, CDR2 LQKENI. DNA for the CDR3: TGTGCCAGCTCACCACCGGGACAGGGGGCGACGCAGTACTTC. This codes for CASSPPGQGATQYF.

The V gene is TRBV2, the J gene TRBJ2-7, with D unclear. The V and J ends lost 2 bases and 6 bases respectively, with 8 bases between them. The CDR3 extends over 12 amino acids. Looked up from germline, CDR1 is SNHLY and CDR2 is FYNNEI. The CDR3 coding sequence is TGTGCCAGCAGTGAACGGCAGTGCGAGCAGTACTTC. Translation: CASSERQCEQYF.

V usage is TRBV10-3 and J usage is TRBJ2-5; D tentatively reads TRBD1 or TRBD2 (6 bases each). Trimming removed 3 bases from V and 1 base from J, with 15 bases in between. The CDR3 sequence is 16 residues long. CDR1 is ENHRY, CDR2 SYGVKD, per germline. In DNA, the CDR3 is TGTGCCATCAGTGAAGGGGGGTGGACAGTCCAAGAGACCCAGTACTTC. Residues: CAISEGGWTVQETQYF.

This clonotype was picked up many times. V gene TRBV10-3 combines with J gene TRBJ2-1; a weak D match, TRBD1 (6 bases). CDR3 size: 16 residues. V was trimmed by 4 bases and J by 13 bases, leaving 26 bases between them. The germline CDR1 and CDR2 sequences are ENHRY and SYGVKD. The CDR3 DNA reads TGTGCCATCAGTGGTTCCGAGGTCGACCAGGGACAAAAACAGTTCTTC. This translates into CAISGSEVDQGQKQFF.

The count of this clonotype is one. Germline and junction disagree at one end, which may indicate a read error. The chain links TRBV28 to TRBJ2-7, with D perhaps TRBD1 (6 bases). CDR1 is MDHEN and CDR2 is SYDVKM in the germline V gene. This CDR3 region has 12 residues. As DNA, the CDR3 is TGTGCCAGCAGTCCCTCTCCAACAGGGATTCTTTTC. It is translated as CASSPSPTGILF.

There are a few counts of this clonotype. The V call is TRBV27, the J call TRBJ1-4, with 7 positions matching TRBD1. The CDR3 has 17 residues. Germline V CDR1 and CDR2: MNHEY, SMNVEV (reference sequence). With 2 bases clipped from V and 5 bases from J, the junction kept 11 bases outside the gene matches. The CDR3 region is CASSLLLTGQKNEKLFF. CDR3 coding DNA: TGTGCCAGCAGTTTACTATTAACGGGACAGAAGAATGAAAAACTGTTTTTT.

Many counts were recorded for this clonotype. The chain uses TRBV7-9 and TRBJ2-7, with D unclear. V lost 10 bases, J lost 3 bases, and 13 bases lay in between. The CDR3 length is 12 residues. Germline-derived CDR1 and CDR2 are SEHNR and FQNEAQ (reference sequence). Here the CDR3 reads CATLSMDYEQYF. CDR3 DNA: TGTGCCACCCTATCGATGGACTACGAGCAGTACTTC.

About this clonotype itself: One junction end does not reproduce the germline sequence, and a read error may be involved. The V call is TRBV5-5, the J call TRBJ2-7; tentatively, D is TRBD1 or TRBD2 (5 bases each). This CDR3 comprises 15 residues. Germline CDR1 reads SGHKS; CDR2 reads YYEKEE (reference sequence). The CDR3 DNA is TGTGCCAGCAGCTTGGAGCCCGGGACGGGCTACGAGCAGTGCTTC. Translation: CASSLEPGTGYEQCF. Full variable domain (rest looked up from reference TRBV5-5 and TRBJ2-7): DAGVTQSPTHLIKTRGQQVTLRCSPISGHKSVSWYQQVLGQGPQFIFQYYEKEERGRGNFPDRFSARQFPNYSSELNVNALLLGDSALYLCASSLEPGTGYEQCFGPGTRLTVT.

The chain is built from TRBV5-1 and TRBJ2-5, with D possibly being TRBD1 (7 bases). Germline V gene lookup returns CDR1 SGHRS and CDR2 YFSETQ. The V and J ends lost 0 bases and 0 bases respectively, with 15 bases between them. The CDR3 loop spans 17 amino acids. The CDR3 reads CASSLAEGAFDQETQYF. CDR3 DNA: TGCGCCAGCAGCTTGGCGGAGGGGGCGTTTGACCAAGAGACCCAGTACTTC.

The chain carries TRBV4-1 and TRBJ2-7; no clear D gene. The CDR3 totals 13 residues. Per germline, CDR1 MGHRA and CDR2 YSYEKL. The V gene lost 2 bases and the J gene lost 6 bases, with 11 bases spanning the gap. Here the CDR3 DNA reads TGCGCCAGCAGCCAACCACGGACGGGCGAGCAGTACTTC. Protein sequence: CASSQPRTGEQYF.

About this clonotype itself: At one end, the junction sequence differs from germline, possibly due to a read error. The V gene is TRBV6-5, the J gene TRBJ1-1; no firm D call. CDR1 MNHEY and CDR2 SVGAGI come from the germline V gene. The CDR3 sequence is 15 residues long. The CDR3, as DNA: TGTGCCAGCTGTTACAGCGGTGACATGAACACTGAAGCTTTCTTT. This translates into CASCYSGDMNTEAFF.

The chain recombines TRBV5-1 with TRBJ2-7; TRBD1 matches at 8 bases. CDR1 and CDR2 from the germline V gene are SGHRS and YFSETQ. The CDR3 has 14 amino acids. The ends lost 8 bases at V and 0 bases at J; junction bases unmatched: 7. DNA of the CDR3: TGCGCCAGGAAAGGGACAGGCAGCTCCTACGAGCAGTACTTC. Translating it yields CARKGTGSSYEQYF.

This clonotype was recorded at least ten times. Here the CDR3 DNA reads TGCAGTGCTTGGACACACAATCAGCCCCAGCATTTT. Translated, it gives CSAWTHNQPQHF. The chain combines TRBV20-1 with TRBJ1-5, with a tentative D call TRBD1 (5 bases). The CDR3 has 12 residues. In germline, CDR1 is DFQATT, CDR2 SNEGSKA (reference sequence). V was shortened by 5 bases and J by 3 bases, with 8 bases between the two germline ends.

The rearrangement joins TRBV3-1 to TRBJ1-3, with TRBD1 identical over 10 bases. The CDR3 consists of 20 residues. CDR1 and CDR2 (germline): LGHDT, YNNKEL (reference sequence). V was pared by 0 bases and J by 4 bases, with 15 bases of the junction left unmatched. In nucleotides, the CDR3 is TGTGCCAGCAGCCAAGATCCCCGGGACAGGGGCCCGATCGTCGGAAACACCATATATTTT. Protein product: CASSQDPRDRGPIVGNTIYF.

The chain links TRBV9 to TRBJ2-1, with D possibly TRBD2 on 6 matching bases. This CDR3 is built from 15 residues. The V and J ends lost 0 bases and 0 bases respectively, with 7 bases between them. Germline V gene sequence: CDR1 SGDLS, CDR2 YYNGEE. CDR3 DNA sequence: TGTGCCAGCAGCGTAGTCGGGAGCTCCTACAATGAGCAGTTCTTC. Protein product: CASSVVGSSYNEQFF.

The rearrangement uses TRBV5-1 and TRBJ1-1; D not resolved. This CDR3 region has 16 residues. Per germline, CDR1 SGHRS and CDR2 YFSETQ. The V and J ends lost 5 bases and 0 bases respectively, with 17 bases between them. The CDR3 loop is CASRSTGPPLNTEAFF. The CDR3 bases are TGCGCCAGCAGATCTACCGGGCCCCCCCTGAACACTGAAGCTTTCTTT.

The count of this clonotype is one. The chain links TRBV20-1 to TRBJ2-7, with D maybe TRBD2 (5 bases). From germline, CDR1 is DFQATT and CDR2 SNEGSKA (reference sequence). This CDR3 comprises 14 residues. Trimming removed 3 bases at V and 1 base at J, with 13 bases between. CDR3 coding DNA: TGCAGTGCTAGGAGGTTCGGGAATTCCTACGAGCAGTACTTC. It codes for CSARRFGNSYEQYF.

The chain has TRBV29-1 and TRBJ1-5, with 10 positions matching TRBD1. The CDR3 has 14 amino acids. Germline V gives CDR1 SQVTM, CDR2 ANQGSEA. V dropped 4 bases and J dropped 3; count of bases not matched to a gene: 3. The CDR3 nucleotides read TGCAGCGTTGGGACAGGGGGATACAATCAGCCCCAGCATTTT. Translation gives CSVGTGGYNQPQHF. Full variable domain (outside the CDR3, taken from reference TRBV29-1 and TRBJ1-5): SAVISQKPSRDICQRGTSLTIQCQVDSQVTMMFWYRQQPGQSLTLIATANQGSEATYESGFVIDKFPISRPNLTFSTLTVSNMSPEDSSIYLCSVGTGGYNQPQHFGDGTRLSIL.

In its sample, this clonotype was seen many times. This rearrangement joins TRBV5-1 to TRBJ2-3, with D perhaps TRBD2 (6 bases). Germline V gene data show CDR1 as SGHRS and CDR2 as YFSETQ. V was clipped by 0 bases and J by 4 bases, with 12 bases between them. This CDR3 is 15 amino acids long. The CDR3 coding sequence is TGCGCCAGCAGCTTGGCGGGAGTGGGGGCAGATACGCAGTATTTT. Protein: CASSLAGVGADTQYF. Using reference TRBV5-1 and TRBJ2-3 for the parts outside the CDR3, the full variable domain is KAGVTQTPRYLIKTRGQQVTLSCSPISGHRSVSWYQQTPGQGLQFLFEYFSETQRNKGNFPGRFSGRQFSNSRSEMNVSTLELGDSALYLCASSLAGVGADTQYFGPGTRLTVL.

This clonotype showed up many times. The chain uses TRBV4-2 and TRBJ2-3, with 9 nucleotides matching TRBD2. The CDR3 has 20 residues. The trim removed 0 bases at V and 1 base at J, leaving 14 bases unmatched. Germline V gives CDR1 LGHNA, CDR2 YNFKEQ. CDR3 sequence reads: CASSQEIVVAGVGRTDTQYF. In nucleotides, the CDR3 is TGTGCCAGCAGCCAAGAGATCGTGGTAGCGGGGGTGGGGCGCACAGATACGCAGTATTTT.

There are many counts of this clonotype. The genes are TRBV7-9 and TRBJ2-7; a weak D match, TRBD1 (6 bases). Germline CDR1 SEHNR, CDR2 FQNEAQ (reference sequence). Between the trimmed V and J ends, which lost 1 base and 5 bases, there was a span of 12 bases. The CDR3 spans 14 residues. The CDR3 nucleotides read TGTGCCAGCAGCTTAGTCGACAGGCGCCACGAGCAGTACTTC. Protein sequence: CASSLVDRRHEQYF.

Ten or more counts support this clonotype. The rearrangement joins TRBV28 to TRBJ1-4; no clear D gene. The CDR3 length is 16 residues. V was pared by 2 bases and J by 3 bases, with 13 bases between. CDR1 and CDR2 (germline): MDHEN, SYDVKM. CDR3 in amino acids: CASSLPTTWANEKLFF. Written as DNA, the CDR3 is TGTGCCAGCAGTTTACCGACGACATGGGCTAATGAAAAACTGTTTTTT.

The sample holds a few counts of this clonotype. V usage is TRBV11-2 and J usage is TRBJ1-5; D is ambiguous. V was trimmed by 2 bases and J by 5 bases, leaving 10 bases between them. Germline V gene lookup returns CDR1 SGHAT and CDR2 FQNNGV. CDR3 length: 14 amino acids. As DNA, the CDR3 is TGTGCCAGCAGCTTACGAGGGTCTTATCAGCCCCAGCATTTT. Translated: CASSLRGSYQPQHF.

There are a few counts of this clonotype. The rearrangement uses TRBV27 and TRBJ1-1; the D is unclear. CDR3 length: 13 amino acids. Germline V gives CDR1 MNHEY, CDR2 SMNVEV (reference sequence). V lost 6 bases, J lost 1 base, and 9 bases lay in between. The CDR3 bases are TGTGCCAGCAGCCCCCGCCGGAACACTGAAGCTTTCTTT. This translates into CASSPRRNTEAFF.

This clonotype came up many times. Written as DNA, the CDR3 is TGTGCCAGCAGCCAGAGACTAGGTTCTGGGAATGAGCAGTTCTTC. Protein product: CASSQRLGSGNEQFF. The chain is built from TRBV4-2 and TRBJ2-1, with D maybe TRBD2 (6 bases). This CDR3 contains 15 residues. V was cut by 3 bases and J by 7 bases, with 16 bases left in between. Germline V CDR1 and CDR2: LGHNA, YNFKEQ.

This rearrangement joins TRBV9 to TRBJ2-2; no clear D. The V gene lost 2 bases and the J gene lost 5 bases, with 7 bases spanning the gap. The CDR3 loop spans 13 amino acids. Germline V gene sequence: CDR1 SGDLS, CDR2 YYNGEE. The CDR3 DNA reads TGTGCCAGCAGCGTGCTTGGGACCGGGGAGCTGTTTTTT. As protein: CASSVLGTGELFF.

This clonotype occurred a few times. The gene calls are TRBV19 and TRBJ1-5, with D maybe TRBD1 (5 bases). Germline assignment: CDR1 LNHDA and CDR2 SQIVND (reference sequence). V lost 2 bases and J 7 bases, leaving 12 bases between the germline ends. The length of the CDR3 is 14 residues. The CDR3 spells CASSITGAGQPQHF. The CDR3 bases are TGTGCCAGTAGTATAACCGGGGCAGGCCAGCCCCAGCATTTT.

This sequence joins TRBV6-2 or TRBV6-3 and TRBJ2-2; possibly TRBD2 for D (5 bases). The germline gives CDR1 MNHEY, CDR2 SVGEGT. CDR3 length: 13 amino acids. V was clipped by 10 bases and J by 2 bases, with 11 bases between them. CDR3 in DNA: TGTGCCACCACTAGGGCCAACACCGGGGAGCTGTTTTTT. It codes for CATTRANTGELFF.

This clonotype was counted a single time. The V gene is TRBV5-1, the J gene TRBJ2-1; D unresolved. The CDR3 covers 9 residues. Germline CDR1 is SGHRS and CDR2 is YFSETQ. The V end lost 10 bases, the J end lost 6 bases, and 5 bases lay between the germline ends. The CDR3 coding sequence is TGCGCCCCTCTCAATGAGCAGTTCTTC. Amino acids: CAPLNEQFF.

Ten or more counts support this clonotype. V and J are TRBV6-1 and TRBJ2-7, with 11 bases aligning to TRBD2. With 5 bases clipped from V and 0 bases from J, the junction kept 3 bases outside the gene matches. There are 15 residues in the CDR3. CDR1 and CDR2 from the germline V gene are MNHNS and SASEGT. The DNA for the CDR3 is TGTGCCAGCAGTCCGGGACTAGCGGACTCCTACGAGCAGTACTTC. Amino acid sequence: CASSPGLADSYEQYF.